This is a list of T cell receptor beta chains from one sample in a study of cytomegalovirus exposure and HLA in healthy donors. Assay used: immunoSEQ multiplex PCR; TCRdb lists only in-frame clones, some missing. Among around 170,000 clones listed, around 80% were seen once. The sequenced material came from PBMCs. These receptors were collected from a woman aged 50 to 60 in good health and CMV-seronegative. Both conserved end residues are part of each CDR3. Fields, in order: clone size, V gene, J gene, CDR3 length, D gene, CDR3 DNA, CDR3 protein. D genes are given only for firm matches. A clone size is listed for some rows: how often the clone was seen (once, few, many), or a class if it is expanded.

clone size: .; V gene: TRBV7-2; J gene: TRBJ2-7; CDR3 length: 15; D gene: TRBD1; CDR3 DNA: TGTGCCAGCAAGTTAGGACAGGCGACATCCTACGAGCAGTACTTC; CDR3 protein: CASKLGQATSYEQYF
clone size: .; V gene: TRBV6-5; J gene: TRBJ1-5; CDR3 length: 14; D gene: .; CDR3 DNA: TGTGCCAGCAGTTCCGGACAGACCAATCAGCCCCAGCATTTT; CDR3 protein: CASSSGQTNQPQHF
clone size: .; V gene: TRBV5-1; J gene: TRBJ1-3; CDR3 length: 14; D gene: .; CDR3 DNA: TGCGCCAGCAGCTCGACAGTCTCTGGAAACACCATATATTTT; CDR3 protein: CASSSTVSGNTIYF
clone size: few; V gene: TRBV28; J gene: TRBJ1-4; CDR3 length: 16; D gene: TRBD1; CDR3 DNA: TGTGCCAGCAGTACCCGACAGGGAACAACTAATGAAAAACTGTTTTTT; CDR3 protein: CASSTRQGTTNEKLFF
clone size: .; V gene: TRBV2; J gene: TRBJ2-7; CDR3 length: 13; D gene: TRBD1; CDR3 DNA: TGTGCCAGCACCCGACAGGGACCCTACGAGCAGTACTTC; CDR3 protein: CASTRQGPYEQYF
clone size: .; V gene: TRBV5-6; J gene: TRBJ2-1; CDR3 length: 14; D gene: .; CDR3 DNA: TGTGCCAGCAGCTTGGTTGGCAGCTACAATGAGCAGTTCTTC; CDR3 protein: CASSLVGSYNEQFF
clone size: .; V gene: TRBV5-1; J gene: TRBJ2-3; CDR3 length: 13; D gene: .; CDR3 DNA: TGCGCCAGCAGCTCTTACTACCAGGATACGCAGTATTTT; CDR3 protein: CASSSYYQDTQYF
clone size: .; V gene: TRBV28; J gene: TRBJ1-5; CDR3 length: 12; D gene: .; CDR3 DNA: TGTGCCAGCAGTTTGGCGGATCAGCCCCAGCATTTT; CDR3 protein: CASSLADQPQHF
clone size: few; V gene: TRBV4-3; J gene: TRBJ2-5; CDR3 length: 14; D gene: .; CDR3 DNA: TGCGCCAGCAGCCAAGGCGGGGGCCGAGAGACCCAGTACTTC; CDR3 protein: CASSQGGGRETQYF
clone size: .; V gene: TRBV5-1; J gene: TRBJ2-5; CDR3 length: 16; D gene: TRBD2; CDR3 DNA: TGCGCCAGCAGCACCGGACTAGCGACCGATCAAGAGACCCAGTACTTC; CDR3 protein: CASSTGLATDQETQYF
clone size: .; V gene: TRBV5-1; J gene: TRBJ1-2; CDR3 length: 15; D gene: TRBD1; CDR3 DNA: TGCGCCAGCAGTTCCGACAGGGGAGCTAACTATGGCTACACCTTC; CDR3 protein: CASSSDRGANYGYTF
clone size: .; V gene: TRBV6-1; J gene: TRBJ2-1; CDR3 length: 12; D gene: .; CDR3 DNA: TGTGCCAGCAGTGAATGGGAGTACGAGCAGTTCTTC; CDR3 protein: CASSEWEYEQFF
clone size: once; V gene: TRBV2; J gene: TRBJ2-3; CDR3 length: 14; D gene: .; CDR3 DNA: TGTGCCAGCAGTGAAAACAGTTACACAGATACGCAGTATTTT; CDR3 protein: CASSENSYTDTQYF
clone size: once; V gene: TRBV18; J gene: TRBJ2-7; CDR3 length: 13; D gene: .; CDR3 DNA: TGTGCCAGCTCACCGGGAGGACCCCTCGAGCAGTACTTC; CDR3 protein: CASSPGGPLEQYF
clone size: .; V gene: TRBV5-1; J gene: TRBJ1-1; CDR3 length: 15; D gene: TRBD1; CDR3 DNA: TGCGCCAGCAGCGTGTCGACAGGGGGTAACACTGAAGCTTTCTTT; CDR3 protein: CASSVSTGGNTEAFF
clone size: .; V gene: TRBV7-9; J gene: TRBJ2-7; CDR3 length: 14; D gene: TRBD1; CDR3 DNA: TGTGCCAGCAGCCGCCCGGGACAGGACTACGAGCAGTACTTC; CDR3 protein: CASSRPGQDYEQYF
clone size: few; V gene: TRBV28; J gene: TRBJ2-7; CDR3 length: 14; D gene: TRBD2; CDR3 DNA: TGTGCCAGCAGCCCTAGCGGCGAGATCTACGAGCAGTACTTC; CDR3 protein: CASSPSGEIYEQYF
clone size: .; V gene: TRBV5-8; J gene: TRBJ2-7; CDR3 length: 13; D gene: TRBD1; CDR3 DNA: TGTGCCAGCAGTTCTAGGACAGGCTACGAGCAGTACTTC; CDR3 protein: CASSSRTGYEQYF
clone size: .; V gene: TRBV6-1; J gene: TRBJ2-1; CDR3 length: 17; D gene: TRBD2; CDR3 DNA: TGTGCCAGCAGTGCTTACTCGACTAGCGGGAGCGGGTCCCCCCAGTTCTTC; CDR3 protein: CASSAYSTSGSGSPQFF
clone size: .; V gene: TRBV7-2; J gene: TRBJ2-7; CDR3 length: 13; D gene: TRBD2; CDR3 DNA: TGTGCCAGCAGCTCCCGACTAGCCAGTGAGCAGTACTTC; CDR3 protein: CASSSRLASEQYF
clone size: .; V gene: TRBV15; J gene: TRBJ2-1; CDR3 length: 14; D gene: .; CDR3 DNA: TGTGCCACCAGCAGAGATCCCAGGAACAATGAGCAGTTCTTC; CDR3 protein: CATSRDPRNNEQFF
clone size: .; V gene: TRBV5-1; J gene: TRBJ2-5; CDR3 length: 14; D gene: .; CDR3 DNA: TGCGCCAGCAGCTTGGTGCCCTCCAGTGAGACCCAGTACTTC; CDR3 protein: CASSLVPSSETQYF
clone size: .; V gene: TRBV28; J gene: TRBJ2-7; CDR3 length: 13; D gene: TRBD1; CDR3 DNA: TGTGCCAGCAGTTCCGACAGGGCCTACGAGCAGTACTTC; CDR3 protein: CASSSDRAYEQYF
clone size: .; V gene: TRBV7-8; J gene: TRBJ2-5; CDR3 length: 16; D gene: TRBD2; CDR3 DNA: TGTGCCAGCAGCTTAAAATACAGACTAGCGGGAGAAGAGCAGTACTTC; CDR3 protein: CASSLKYRLAGEEQYF
clone size: .; V gene: TRBV7-9; J gene: TRBJ1-5; CDR3 length: 12; D gene: .; CDR3 DNA: TGTGCCAGCAGCTTCTTAGATCAGCCCCAGCATTTT; CDR3 protein: CASSFLDQPQHF
clone size: .; V gene: TRBV6-5; J gene: TRBJ1-6; CDR3 length: 12; D gene: .; CDR3 DNA: TGTGCCAGCAGTTACGACAGGCAAACCCTCCACTTT; CDR3 protein: CASSYDRQTLHF
clone size: .; V gene: TRBV27; J gene: TRBJ2-7; CDR3 length: 16; D gene: .; CDR3 DNA: TGTGCCAGCAGTTTAAGGGCGCAGGGCTTCTTCTACGAGCAGTACTTC; CDR3 protein: CASSLRAQGFFYEQYF
clone size: .; V gene: TRBV14; J gene: TRBJ1-1; CDR3 length: 13; D gene: TRBD1; CDR3 DNA: TGTGCCAGCAGCCAAGTGGGACAGGGGAGGGCTTTCTTT; CDR3 protein: CASSQVGQGRAFF
clone size: .; V gene: TRBV9; J gene: TRBJ2-7; CDR3 length: 13; D gene: .; CDR3 DNA: TGTGCCAGCAGCGAGGGGGATCCCTACGAGCAGTACTTC; CDR3 protein: CASSEGDPYEQYF
clone size: .; V gene: TRBV25-1; J gene: TRBJ2-3; CDR3 length: 15; D gene: TRBD2; CDR3 DNA: TGTGCCAGCAGTGGGAGCGGGGAAAGCACAGATACGCAGTATTTT; CDR3 protein: CASSGSGESTDTQYF
clone size: .; V gene: TRBV7-8; J gene: TRBJ1-1; CDR3 length: 15; D gene: TRBD1; CDR3 DNA: TGTGCCAGCAGCAGACAGGGGGCGGCCGTCACTGAAGCTTTCTTT; CDR3 protein: CASSRQGAAVTEAFF
clone size: once; V gene: TRBV18; J gene: TRBJ2-7; CDR3 length: 16; D gene: TRBD2; CDR3 DNA: TGTGCCAGCTCACCACGGGAGGGAGGGCCTTCAGTCGAGCAGTACTTC; CDR3 protein: CASSPREGGPSVEQYF
clone size: .; V gene: TRBV6-5; J gene: TRBJ2-3; CDR3 length: 15; D gene: .; CDR3 DNA: TGTGCCAGCAGACCTAGGACAGCTAGCACAGATACGCAGTATTTT; CDR3 protein: CASRPRTASTDTQYF
clone size: .; V gene: TRBV15; J gene: TRBJ2-7; CDR3 length: 16; D gene: .; CDR3 DNA: TGTGCCACCAGCAGACCCCCTTTCGACAGTTTCTACGAGCAGTACTTC; CDR3 protein: CATSRPPFDSFYEQYF
clone size: .; V gene: TRBV4-3; J gene: TRBJ2-7; CDR3 length: 15; D gene: TRBD2; CDR3 DNA: TGCGCCAGCAGCCCGACTAGCGGGGGTACCTACGAGCAGTACTTC; CDR3 protein: CASSPTSGGTYEQYF
clone size: .; V gene: TRBV7-6; J gene: TRBJ2-2; CDR3 length: 15; D gene: .; CDR3 DNA: TGTGCCAGCCAATCCCAGACAGGTTGGAGCGGGGAGCTGTTTTTT; CDR3 protein: CASQSQTGWSGELFF
clone size: .; V gene: TRBV6-1; J gene: TRBJ1-3; CDR3 length: 15; D gene: .; CDR3 DNA: TGTGCCAGCAGTGCCCGAGGAAGGGTGGGAGACACCATATATTTT; CDR3 protein: CASSARGRVGDTIYF
clone size: .; V gene: TRBV27; J gene: TRBJ2-1; CDR3 length: 15; D gene: .; CDR3 DNA: TGTGCCAGCAGTTTAATAAAGCGGGTTTACAATGAGCAGTTCTTC; CDR3 protein: CASSLIKRVYNEQFF
clone size: .; V gene: TRBV5-1; J gene: TRBJ1-3; CDR3 length: 13; D gene: .; CDR3 DNA: TGCGCCAGCAGCACGGACAGTGGAAACACCATATATTTT; CDR3 protein: CASSTDSGNTIYF
clone size: .; V gene: TRBV10-3; J gene: TRBJ2-6; CDR3 length: 15; D gene: .; CDR3 DNA: TGTGCCATCAGTGGGCAGGGGTCAGGGGCCAACGTCCTGACTTTC; CDR3 protein: CAISGQGSGANVLTF
clone size: .; V gene: TRBV5-1; J gene: TRBJ2-1; CDR3 length: 18; D gene: .; CDR3 DNA: TGCGCCAGCAGCTCCTCGACAGCAACACAGAGCTCCTACAATGAGCAGTTCTTC; CDR3 protein: CASSSSTATQSSYNEQFF
clone size: .; V gene: TRBV5-4; J gene: TRBJ2-7; CDR3 length: 15; D gene: TRBD1; CDR3 DNA: TGTGCCAGCAGCTTGGGGTGGACAGGTTATTACGAGCAGTACTTC; CDR3 protein: CASSLGWTGYYEQYF
clone size: .; V gene: TRBV7-3; J gene: TRBJ2-5; CDR3 length: 15; D gene: TRBD2; CDR3 DNA: TGTGCCAGCAGCTTCGGCGGGGGGGCTGGAGAGACCCAGTACTTC; CDR3 protein: CASSFGGGAGETQYF
clone size: .; V gene: TRBV5-4; J gene: TRBJ2-3; CDR3 length: 16; D gene: TRBD1; CDR3 DNA: TGTGCCAGCAGCTTGGAGGGACAGGGAACAACAGATACGCAGTATTTT; CDR3 protein: CASSLEGQGTTDTQYF
clone size: .; V gene: TRBV9; J gene: TRBJ2-5; CDR3 length: 15; D gene: TRBD1; CDR3 DNA: TGTGCCAGCAGCGTGGGGACAGGGGGCTTGGAGACCCAGTACTTC; CDR3 protein: CASSVGTGGLETQYF
clone size: .; V gene: TRBV7-9; J gene: TRBJ2-7; CDR3 length: 14; D gene: TRBD1; CDR3 DNA: TGTGCCAGCAGCTTCGGACAGGGGCCCTACGAGCAGTACTTC; CDR3 protein: CASSFGQGPYEQYF
clone size: .; V gene: TRBV7-9; J gene: TRBJ1-6; CDR3 length: 13; D gene: .; CDR3 DNA: TGTGCCAGCAGCTTACTAGGGGATTCACCCCTCCACTTT; CDR3 protein: CASSLLGDSPLHF
clone size: .; V gene: TRBV4-3; J gene: TRBJ1-4; CDR3 length: 18; D gene: TRBD1; CDR3 DNA: TGCGCCAGCAGCGCTCGGGCAGGGGGACTTGTAACTAATGAAAAACTGTTTTTT; CDR3 protein: CASSARAGGLVTNEKLFF